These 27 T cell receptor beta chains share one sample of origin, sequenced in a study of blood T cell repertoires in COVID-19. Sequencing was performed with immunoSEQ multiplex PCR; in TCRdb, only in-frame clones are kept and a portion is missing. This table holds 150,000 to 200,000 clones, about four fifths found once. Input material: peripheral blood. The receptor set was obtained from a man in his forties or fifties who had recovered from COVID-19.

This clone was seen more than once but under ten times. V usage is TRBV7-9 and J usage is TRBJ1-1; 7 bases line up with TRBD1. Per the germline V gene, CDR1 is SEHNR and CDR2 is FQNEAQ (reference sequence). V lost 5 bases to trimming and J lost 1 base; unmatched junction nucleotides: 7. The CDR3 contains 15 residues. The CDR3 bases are TGTGCCAGCAGCATAATAGACAGGGAGAACACTGAAGCTTTCTTT. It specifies CASSIIDRENTEAFF.

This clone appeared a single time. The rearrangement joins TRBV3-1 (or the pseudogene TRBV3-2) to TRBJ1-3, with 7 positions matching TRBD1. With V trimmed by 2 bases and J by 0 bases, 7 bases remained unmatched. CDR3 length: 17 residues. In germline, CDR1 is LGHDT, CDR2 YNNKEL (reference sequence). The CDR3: CASSQRGGQSSGNTIYF. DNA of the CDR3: TGTGCCAGCAGCCAACGAGGGGGCCAGAGCTCTGGAAACACCATATATTTT.

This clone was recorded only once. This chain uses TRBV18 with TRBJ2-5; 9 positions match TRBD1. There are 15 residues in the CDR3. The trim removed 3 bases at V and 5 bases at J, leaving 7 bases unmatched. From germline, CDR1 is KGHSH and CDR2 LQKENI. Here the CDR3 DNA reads TGTGCCAGCTCACCCCGGACAGGGGTTGGGGAGACCCAGTACTTC. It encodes CASSPRTGVGETQYF.

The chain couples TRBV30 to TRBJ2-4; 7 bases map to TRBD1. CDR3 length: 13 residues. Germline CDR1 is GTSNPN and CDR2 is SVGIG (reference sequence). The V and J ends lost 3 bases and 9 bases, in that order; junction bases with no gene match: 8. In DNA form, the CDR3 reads TGTGCCTGGAGGGGACAGATGGGAAGCATTCAGTACTTC. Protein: CAWRGQMGSIQYF.

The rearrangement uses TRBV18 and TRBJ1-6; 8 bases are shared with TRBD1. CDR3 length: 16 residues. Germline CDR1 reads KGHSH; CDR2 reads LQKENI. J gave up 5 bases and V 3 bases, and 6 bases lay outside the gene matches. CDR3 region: CASSPPGGVNNSPLHF. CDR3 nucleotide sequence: TGTGCCAGCTCACCTCCAGGGGGCGTTAATAATTCACCCCTCCACTTT. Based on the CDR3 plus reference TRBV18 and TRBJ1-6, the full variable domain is NAGVMQNPRHLVRRRGQEARLRCSPMKGHSHVYWYRQLPEEGLKFMVYLQKENIIDESGMPKERFSAEFPKEGPSILRIQQVVRGDSAAYFCASSPPGGVNNSPLHFGNGTRLTVT.

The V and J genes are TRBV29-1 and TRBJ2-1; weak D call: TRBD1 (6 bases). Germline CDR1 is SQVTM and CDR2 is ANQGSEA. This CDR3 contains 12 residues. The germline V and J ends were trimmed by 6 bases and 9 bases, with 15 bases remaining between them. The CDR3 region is CSVLTGYGEQFF. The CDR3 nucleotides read TGCAGCGTCCTTACAGGGTATGGTGAGCAGTTCTTC.

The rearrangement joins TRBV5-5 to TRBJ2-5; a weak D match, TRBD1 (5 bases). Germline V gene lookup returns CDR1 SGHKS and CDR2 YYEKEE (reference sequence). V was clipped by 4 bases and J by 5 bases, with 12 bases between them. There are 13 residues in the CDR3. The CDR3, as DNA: TGTGCCAGCAGCCCGGACACCCGGGAGACCCAGTACTTC. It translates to CASSPDTRETQYF.

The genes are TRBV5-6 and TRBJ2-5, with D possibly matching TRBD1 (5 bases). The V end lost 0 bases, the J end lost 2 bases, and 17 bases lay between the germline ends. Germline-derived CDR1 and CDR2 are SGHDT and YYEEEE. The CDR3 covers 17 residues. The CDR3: CASSLGGASGPQETQYF. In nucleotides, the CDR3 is TGTGCCAGCAGCTTGGGAGGTGCATCAGGGCCACAAGAGACCCAGTACTTC.

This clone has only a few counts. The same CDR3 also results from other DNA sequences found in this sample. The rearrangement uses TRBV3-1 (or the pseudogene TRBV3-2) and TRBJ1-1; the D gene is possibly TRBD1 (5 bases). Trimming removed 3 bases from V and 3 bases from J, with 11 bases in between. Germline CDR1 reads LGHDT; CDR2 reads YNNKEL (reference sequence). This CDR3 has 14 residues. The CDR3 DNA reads TGTGCCAGCAGCCAGGCGGCGGGGGACACTGAAGCTTTCTTT. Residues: CASSQAAGDTEAFF.

In nucleotides, the CDR3 is TGCAGCGTGGGACAGGGCACCTACGAGCAGTACTTC. Residues: CSVGQGTYEQYF. The V and J genes are TRBV29-1 and TRBJ2-7, with 9 bases aligning to TRBD1. CDR3 length: 12 residues. Germline V gene sequence: CDR1 SQVTM, CDR2 ANQGSEA. With 6 bases clipped from V and 2 bases from J, the junction kept 2 bases outside the gene matches.

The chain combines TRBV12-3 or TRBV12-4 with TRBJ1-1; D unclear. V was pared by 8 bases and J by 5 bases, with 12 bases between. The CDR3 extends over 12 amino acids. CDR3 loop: CASSRAGTEAFF. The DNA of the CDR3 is TGTGCCAGCTCCAGAGCGGGGACTGAAGCTTTCTTT.

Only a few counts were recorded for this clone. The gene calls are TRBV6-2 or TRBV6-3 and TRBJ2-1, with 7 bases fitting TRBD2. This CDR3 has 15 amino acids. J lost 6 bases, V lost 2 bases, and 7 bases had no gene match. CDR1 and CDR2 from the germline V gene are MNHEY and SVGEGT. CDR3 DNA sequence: TGTGCCAGCAGTTACGTGCTAGCGGCTCCCAATGAGCAGTTCTTC. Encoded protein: CASSYVLAAPNEQFF.

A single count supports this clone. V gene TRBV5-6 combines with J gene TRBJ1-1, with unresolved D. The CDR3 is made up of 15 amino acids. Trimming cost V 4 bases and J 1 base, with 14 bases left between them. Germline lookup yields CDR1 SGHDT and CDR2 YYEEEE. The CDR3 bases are TGTGCCAGCAGCCTTTTCCGGGGAAAGAACACTGAAGCTTTCTTT. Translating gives CASSLFRGKNTEAFF.

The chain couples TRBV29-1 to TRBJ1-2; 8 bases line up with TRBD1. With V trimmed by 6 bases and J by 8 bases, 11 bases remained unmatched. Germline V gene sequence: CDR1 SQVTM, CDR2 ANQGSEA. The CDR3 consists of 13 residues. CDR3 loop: CSVRGQVPGGYTF. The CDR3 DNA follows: TGCAGCGTCAGGGGACAGGTGCCCGGGGGCTACACCTTC.

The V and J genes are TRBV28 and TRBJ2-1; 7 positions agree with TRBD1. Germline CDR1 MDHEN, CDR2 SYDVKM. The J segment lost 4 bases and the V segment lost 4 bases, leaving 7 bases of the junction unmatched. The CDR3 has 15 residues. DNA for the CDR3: TGTGCCAGCAGTTCTACTACGGGACAGTACAATGAGCAGTTCTTC. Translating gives CASSSTTGQYNEQFF. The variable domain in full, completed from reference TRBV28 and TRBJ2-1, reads DVKVTQSSRYLVKRTGEKVFLECVQDMDHENMFWYRQDPGLGLRLIYFSYDVKMKEKGDIPEGYSVSREKKERFSLILESASTNQTSMYLCASSSTTGQYNEQFFGPGTRLTVL.

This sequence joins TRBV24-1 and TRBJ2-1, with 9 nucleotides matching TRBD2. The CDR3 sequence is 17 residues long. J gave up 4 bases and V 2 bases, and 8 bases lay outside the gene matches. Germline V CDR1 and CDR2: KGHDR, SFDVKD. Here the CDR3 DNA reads TGTGCCACCAGTGATTACGCAGCGGGAGGAGTTTACAATGAGCAGTTCTTC. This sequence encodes CATSDYAAGGVYNEQFF.

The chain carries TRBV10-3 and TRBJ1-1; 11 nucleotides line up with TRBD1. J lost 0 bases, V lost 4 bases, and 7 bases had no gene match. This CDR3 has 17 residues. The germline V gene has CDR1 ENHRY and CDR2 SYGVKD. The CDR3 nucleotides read TGTGCCATCAGTGTCGTCCCGGGACAGGGGGTGAACACTGAAGCTTTCTTT. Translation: CAISVVPGQGVNTEAFF.

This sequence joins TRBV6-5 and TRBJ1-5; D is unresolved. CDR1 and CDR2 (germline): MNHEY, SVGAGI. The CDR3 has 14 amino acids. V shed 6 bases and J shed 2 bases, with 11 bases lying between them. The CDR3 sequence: CASSRERGNQPQHF. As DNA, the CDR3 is TGTGCCAGCAGCCGTGAGCGAGGCAATCAGCCCCAGCATTTT.

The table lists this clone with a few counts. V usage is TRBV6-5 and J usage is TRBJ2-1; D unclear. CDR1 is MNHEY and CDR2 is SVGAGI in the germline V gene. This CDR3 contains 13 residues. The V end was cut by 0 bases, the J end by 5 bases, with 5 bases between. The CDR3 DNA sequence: TGTGCCAGCAGTTACTCCCTTGACAATGAGCAGTTCTTC. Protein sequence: CASSYSLDNEQFF.

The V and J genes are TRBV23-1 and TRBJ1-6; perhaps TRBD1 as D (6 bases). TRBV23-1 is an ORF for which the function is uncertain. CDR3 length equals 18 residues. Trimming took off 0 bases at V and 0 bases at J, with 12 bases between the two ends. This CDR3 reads CASSQSKGGVSYNSPLHF. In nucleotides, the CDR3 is TGCGCCAGCAGTCAATCGAAAGGGGGAGTCTCCTATAATTCACCCCTCCACTTT.

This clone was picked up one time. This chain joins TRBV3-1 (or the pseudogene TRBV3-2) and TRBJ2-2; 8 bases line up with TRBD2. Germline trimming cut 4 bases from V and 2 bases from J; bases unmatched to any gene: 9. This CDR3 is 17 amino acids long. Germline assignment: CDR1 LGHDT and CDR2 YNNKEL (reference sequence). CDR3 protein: CASSRVTSEKNTGELFF. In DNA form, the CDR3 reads TGTGCCAGCAGCCGCGTGACTAGCGAAAAAAACACCGGGGAGCTGTTTTTT.

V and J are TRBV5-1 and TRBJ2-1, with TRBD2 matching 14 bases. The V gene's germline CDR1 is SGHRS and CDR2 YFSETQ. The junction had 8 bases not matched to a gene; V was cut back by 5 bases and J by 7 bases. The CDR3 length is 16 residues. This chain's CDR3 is CASSLPGTSGSNEQFF. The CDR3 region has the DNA TGCGCCAGCAGTTTGCCCGGGACTAGCGGGAGTAATGAGCAGTTCTTC.

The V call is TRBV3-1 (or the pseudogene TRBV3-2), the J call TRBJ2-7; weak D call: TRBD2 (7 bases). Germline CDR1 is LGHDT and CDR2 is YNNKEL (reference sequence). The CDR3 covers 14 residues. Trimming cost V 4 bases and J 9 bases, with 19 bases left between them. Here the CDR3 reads CASSPRGGSGVQYF. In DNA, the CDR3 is TGTGCCAGCAGCCCGAGGGGGGGTTCAGGTGTGCAGTACTTC.

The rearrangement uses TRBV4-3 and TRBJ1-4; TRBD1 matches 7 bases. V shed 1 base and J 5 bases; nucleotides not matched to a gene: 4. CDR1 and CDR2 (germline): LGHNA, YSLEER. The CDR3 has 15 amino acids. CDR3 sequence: CASSQVLQGNEKLFF. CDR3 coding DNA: TGCGCCAGCAGCCAAGTCCTACAGGGGAATGAAAAACTGTTTTTT.

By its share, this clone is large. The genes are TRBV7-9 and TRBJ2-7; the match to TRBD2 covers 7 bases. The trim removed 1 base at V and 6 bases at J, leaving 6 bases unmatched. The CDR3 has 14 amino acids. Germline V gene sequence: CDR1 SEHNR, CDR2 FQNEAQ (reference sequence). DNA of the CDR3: TGTGCCAGCAGCTTAGTGGGAGGGCCAAGCGAGCAGTACTTC. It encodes CASSLVGGPSEQYF.

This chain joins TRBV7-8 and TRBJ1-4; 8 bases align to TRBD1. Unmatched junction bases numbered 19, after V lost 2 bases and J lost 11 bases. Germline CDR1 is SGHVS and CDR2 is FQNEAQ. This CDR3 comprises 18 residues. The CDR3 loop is CASSLLGQATTLRPKLFF. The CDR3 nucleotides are TGTGCCAGCAGCTTACTGGGACAGGCGACGACACTCAGACCGAAACTGTTTTTT.

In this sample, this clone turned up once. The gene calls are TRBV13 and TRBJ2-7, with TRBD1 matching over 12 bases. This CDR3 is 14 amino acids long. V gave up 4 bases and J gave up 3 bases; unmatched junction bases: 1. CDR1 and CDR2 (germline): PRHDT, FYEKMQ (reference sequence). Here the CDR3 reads CASSWDRGLYEQYF. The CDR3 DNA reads TGTGCCAGCAGCTGGGACAGGGGGCTCTACGAGCAGTACTTC.